This T cell receptor beta chain comes out of a study of beta chain features in type 1 diabetes. The overall study: In age, gender and cell yields, patients were similar to healthy donors. Whole-study results and caveats: The study found that naive, central memory and Treg TCRB repertoires appeared more similar in patients than in healthy donors.

A remark on this clone: The target antigen is unknown.

The V end was cut by 4 bases, the J end by 0 bases, with 13 bases between. This CDR3 is 15 amino acids long. CDR1 is MNHEY, CDR2 SMNVEV, per germline (reference sequence). Sequenced material consisted of expressed TCRB transcripts (all of the isolated RNA was reverse transcribed). TCRdb's table, derived via immunoSEQ multiplex PCR, lists solely in-frame clones and lacks some. The sample has a few hundred thousand clones, roughly a fifth seen once. This rearrangement joins TRBV27 to TRBJ2-7, with D perhaps matching TRBD1 (6 bases). The sequence was collected from a woman between 18 and 29 years old in good health. The sample consisted of naive CD4+ T cells from blood. In DNA, the CDR3 is TGTGCCAGCAGTTCCGTCGACAGGCTCTCCTACGAGCAGTACTTC. Translating it yields CASSSVDRLSYEQYF.